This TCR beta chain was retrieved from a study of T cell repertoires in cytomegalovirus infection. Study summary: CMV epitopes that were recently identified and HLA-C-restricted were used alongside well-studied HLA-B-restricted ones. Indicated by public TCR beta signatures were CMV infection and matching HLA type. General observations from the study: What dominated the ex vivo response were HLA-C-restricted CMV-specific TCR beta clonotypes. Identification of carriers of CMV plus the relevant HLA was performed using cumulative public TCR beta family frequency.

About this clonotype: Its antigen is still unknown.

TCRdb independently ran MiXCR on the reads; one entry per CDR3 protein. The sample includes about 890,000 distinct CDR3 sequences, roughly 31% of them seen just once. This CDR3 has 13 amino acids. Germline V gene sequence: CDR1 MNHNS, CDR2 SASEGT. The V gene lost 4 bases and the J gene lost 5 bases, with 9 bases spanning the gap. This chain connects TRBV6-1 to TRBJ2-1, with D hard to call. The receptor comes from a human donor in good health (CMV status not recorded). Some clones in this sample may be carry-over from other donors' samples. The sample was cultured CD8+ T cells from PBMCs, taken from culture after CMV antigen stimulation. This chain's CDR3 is CASSADLHNEQFF. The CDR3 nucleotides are TGTGCCAGCAGTGCGGACCTCCACAATGAGCAGTTCTTC.